The 16 T cell receptor beta chains below all came from one sample that was sequenced in a study of persistence of HIV-infected CD4 T cells. This was the immunoSEQ version 4 assay in survey mode. The protocol was immunoSEQ multiplex PCR, while the TCRdb copy is restricted to in-frame clones and leaves out a portion. The table has about 36,000 clones, around 85% seen once; the top ten hold more than 4.5%. Antigen specificity for these receptors is unknown. An overlapping HIV-1 Gag peptide pool stimulated these cells at 0.95 to 1 ug/peptide/mL. CD40L/CD69 double-negative CD45RO-high memory CD4+ T cells were collected. The material sequenced was cultured CD4+ T cells from PBMCs, taken from a patient who received antiretroviral therapy. Receptors originate from an adult with HIV. The donor label of this sample is uncertain.

The rearrangement joins TRBV5-1 to TRBJ1-4; weak D call: TRBD1 (5 bases). CDR3 length: 15 residues. Germline-derived CDR1 and CDR2 are SGHRS and YFSETQ. Trimming stripped 3 bases from V and 6 bases from J, with 15 bases between. CDR3 region: CASSSLGVSHEKLFF. The CDR3 nucleotides are TGCGCCAGCAGCTCCTTAGGGGTATCTCATGAAAAACTGTTTTTT.

This rearrangement joins TRBV6-5 to TRBJ1-1, with a tentative D call TRBD1 (5 bases). CDR1 is MNHEY and CDR2 is SVGAGI in the germline V gene. The CDR3 is made up of 13 amino acids. The V end lost 7 bases, the J end lost 3 bases, and 12 bases lay between the germline ends. The CDR3 reads CASTSGFYTEAFF. CDR3 coding DNA: TGTGCCAGCACCTCAGGGTTCTACACTGAAGCTTTCTTT.

The chain is built from TRBV3-1 (or the pseudogene TRBV3-2) and TRBJ2-3, with 14 bases matching TRBD2. V was clipped by 3 bases and J by 5 bases; unmatched bases: 4. This CDR3 is built from 16 residues. The germline V gene has CDR1 LGHDT and CDR2 YNNKEL (reference sequence). The CDR3: CASSHRLAGGGDTQYF. CDR3 DNA sequence: TGTGCCAGCAGCCACCGACTAGCGGGGGGGGGAGATACGCAGTATTTT.

This clone showed up just a few times. The chain has TRBV27 and TRBJ1-6; TRBD1 matches at 10 bases. CDR3 length: 14 residues. Germline CDR1 MNHEY, CDR2 SMNVEV (reference sequence). The J segment lost 9 bases and the V segment lost 6 bases, leaving 5 bases of the junction unmatched. In DNA, the CDR3 is TGTGCCAGCAGGTTGACAGGGGGCGGTTCACCCCTCCACTTT. Residues: CASRLTGGGSPLHF.

This clone was found a few times. The V call is TRBV6-5, the J call TRBJ1-5; D unresolved. Germline V gene lookup returns CDR1 MNHEY and CDR2 SVGAGI. The CDR3 has 14 residues. Between the trimmed V and J ends, which lost 6 bases and 0 bases, there was a span of 9 bases. CDR3 residues: CASRDKYSNQPQHF. DNA of the CDR3: TGTGCCAGCAGAGACAAGTATAGCAATCAGCCCCAGCATTTT.

The table lists this clone with a count of one. J is TRBJ2-1 and V is TRBV25-1, with a possible D match to TRBD2 (5 bases). The CDR3 is made up of 11 amino acids. Per germline, CDR1 MGHDK and CDR2 SYGVNS. The V gene lost 4 bases and the J gene lost 9 bases, with 7 bases spanning the gap. In DNA, the CDR3 is TGTGCCAGCAGTGCGGGGTTTGAGCAGTTCTTC. Translation: CASSAGFEQFF.

V is TRBV1 and J is TRBJ2-3; the D segment call TRBD2 is taken from the table without a DNA check. TRBV1 is a known pseudogene. The CDR3 loop spans 18 amino acids. The CDR3 DNA follows: TGCACCAGCAGCCTCCCAAACTCTAGCGGGGGAGACACAGATACGCAGTATTTT. It translates to CTSSLPNSSGGDTDTQYF.

The chain has TRBV6-5 and TRBJ2-7; D is possibly TRBD2 (6 bases). Trimming left V 6 bases short and J 3 bases short, with 18 bases between. The CDR3 spans 15 residues. Germline V gene lookup returns CDR1 MNHEY and CDR2 SVGAGI. The CDR3 protein is CASSQRSPGGYEQYF. The CDR3 nucleotides are TGTGCCAGCAGCCAGAGGTCCCCCGGGGGCTACGAGCAGTACTTC.

This chain joins TRBV9 and TRBJ2-7, with D unresolved. The CDR3 totals 16 residues. Trimming shortened V by 0 bases and J by 6 bases, and 19 bases separated the two germline ends. Germline-derived CDR1 and CDR2 are SGDLS and YYNGEE. CDR3 nucleotide sequence: TGTGCCAGCAGCGTAGTGGAGTCTTCCTCCCGCGGCGAGCAGTACTTC. Translation: CASSVVESSSRGEQYF.

This chain connects TRBV5-1 to TRBJ1-2; D may be TRBD1 (5 bases). Germline values: CDR1 SGHRS, CDR2 YFSETQ. This CDR3 contains 15 residues. Trimming took 4 bases from V and 6 from J, leaving 19 bases between them. The CDR3 DNA reads as TGCGCCAGCAGCCCCGGGGCTATGGCCTTAGATGGCTACACCTTC. Protein sequence: CASSPGAMALDGYTF. Full variable domain (outside the CDR3, taken from reference TRBV5-1 and TRBJ1-2): KAGVTQTPRYLIKTRGQQVTLSCSPISGHRSVSWYQQTPGQGLQFLFEYFSETQRNKGNFPGRFSGRQFSNSRSEMNVSTLELGDSALYLCASSPGAMALDGYTFGSGTRLTVV.

The chain's CDR3 is CASSTQTGGSEKLFF. CDR3 coding DNA: TGTGCCAGCAGCACCCAGACAGGGGGGTCTGAAAAACTGTTTTTT. The V call is TRBV9, the J call TRBJ1-4, with 9 bases identical to TRBD1. V trimming: 4 bases; J trimming: 7 bases; junction bases outside the gene matches: 8. The CDR3 spans 15 residues. Germline CDR1 is SGDLS and CDR2 is YYNGEE.

The chain employs TRBV19 and TRBJ2-7; unclear D gene. V dropped 1 base and J dropped 2 bases, with 12 bases sitting between them. The germline CDR1 and CDR2 sequences are LNHDA and SQIVND (reference sequence). The CDR3 has 15 amino acids. The CDR3 protein is CASSIAAGLAYEQYF. CDR3 sequence (DNA): TGTGCCAGTAGTATAGCGGCAGGTCTCGCCTACGAGCAGTACTTC.

The chain carries TRBV7-9 and TRBJ1-4, with TRBD1 as a possible D gene (5 bases). The CDR3 runs 15 residues. The ends were cut back, 1 base at V and 5 bases at J, with 11 bases in the middle. CDR1 is SEHNR, CDR2 FQNEAQ, per germline (reference sequence). Here the CDR3 reads CASSLGGQKNEKLFF. DNA for the CDR3: TGTGCCAGCAGCTTAGGGGGCCAAAAGAATGAAAAACTGTTTTTT.

The rearrangement uses TRBV19 and TRBJ1-1; maybe TRBD1 (5 bases). The ends were cut back, 5 bases at V and 3 bases at J, with 13 bases in the middle. The CDR3 has 14 residues. CDR1 LNHDA and CDR2 SQIVND come from the germline V gene (reference sequence). For the CDR3, the DNA is TGTGCCAGTAGTCGGGGCTTCCAGGACACTGAAGCTTTCTTT. Translated: CASSRGFQDTEAFF.

This chain connects TRBV3-1 (or the pseudogene TRBV3-2) to TRBJ2-7, with a tentative D call TRBD2 (7 bases). The CDR3 extends over 16 amino acids. Germline V gives CDR1 LGHDT, CDR2 YNNKEL (reference sequence). The germline V and J ends were trimmed by 0 bases and 5 bases, with 17 bases remaining between them. CDR3 region: CASSQDLGGGRDEQYF. CDR3 sequence (DNA): TGTGCCAGCAGCCAAGATTTGGGGGGGGGCCGGGACGAGCAGTACTTC.

The rearrangement joins TRBV9 to TRBJ1-2; D may be TRBD1 (5 bases). The CDR3 consists of 15 residues. The germline V and J ends were trimmed by 3 bases and 0 bases, with 12 bases remaining between them. Germline CDR1 and CDR2: SGDLS and YYNGEE. The CDR3 region has the DNA TGTGCCAGCAGCGCTGGTGGGGCAACTAACTATGGCTACACCTTC. Residues: CASSAGGATNYGYTF.